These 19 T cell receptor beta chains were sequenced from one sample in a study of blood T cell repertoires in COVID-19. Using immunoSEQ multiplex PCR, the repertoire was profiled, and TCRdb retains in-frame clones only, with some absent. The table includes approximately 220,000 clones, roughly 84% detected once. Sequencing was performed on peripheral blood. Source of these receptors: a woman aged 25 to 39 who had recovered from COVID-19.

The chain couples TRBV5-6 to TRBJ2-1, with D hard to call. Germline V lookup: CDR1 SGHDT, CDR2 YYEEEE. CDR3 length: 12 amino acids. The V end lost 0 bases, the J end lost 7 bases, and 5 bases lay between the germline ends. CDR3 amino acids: CASSLAINEQFF. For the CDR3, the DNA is TGTGCCAGCAGCTTGGCCATTAATGAGCAGTTCTTC.

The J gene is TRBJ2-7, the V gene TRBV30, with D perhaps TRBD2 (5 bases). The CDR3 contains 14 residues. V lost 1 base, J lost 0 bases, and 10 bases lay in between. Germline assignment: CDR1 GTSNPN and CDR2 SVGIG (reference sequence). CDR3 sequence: CAWSAGVGSYEQYF. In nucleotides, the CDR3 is TGTGCCTGGAGTGCCGGGGTCGGCTCCTACGAGCAGTACTTC.

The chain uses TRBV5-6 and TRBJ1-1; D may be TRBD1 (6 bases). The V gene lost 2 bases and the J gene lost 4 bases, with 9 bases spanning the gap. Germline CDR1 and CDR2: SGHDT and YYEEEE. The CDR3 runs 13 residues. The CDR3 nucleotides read TGTGCCAGCAGCTTCAGAGGGGGCACTGAAGCTTTCTTT. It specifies CASSFRGGTEAFF. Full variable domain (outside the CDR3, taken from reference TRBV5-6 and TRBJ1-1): DAGVTQSPTHLIKTRGQQVTLRCSPKSGHDTVSWYQQALGQGPQFIFQYYEEEERQRGNFPDRFSGHQFPNYSSELNVNALLLGDSALYLCASSFRGGTEAFFGQGTRLTVV.

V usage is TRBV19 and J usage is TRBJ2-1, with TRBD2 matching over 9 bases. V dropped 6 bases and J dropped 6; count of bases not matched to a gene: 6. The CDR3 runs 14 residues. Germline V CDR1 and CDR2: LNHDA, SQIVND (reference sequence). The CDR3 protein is CASRRLAGINEQFF. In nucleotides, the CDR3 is TGTGCCAGTAGGCGGCTAGCGGGGATCAATGAGCAGTTCTTC.

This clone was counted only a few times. The CDR3 DNA reads TGTGCCAGCAGTGTCCAGGGTCTCACAGATACGCAGTATTTT. Translating gives CASSVQGLTDTQYF. The J gene is TRBJ2-3, the V gene TRBV2; possible D gene TRBD1, 5 bases. Trimming removed 4 bases from V and 2 bases from J, with 10 bases in between. CDR1 SNHLY and CDR2 FYNNEI come from the germline V gene. The CDR3 length is 14 residues.

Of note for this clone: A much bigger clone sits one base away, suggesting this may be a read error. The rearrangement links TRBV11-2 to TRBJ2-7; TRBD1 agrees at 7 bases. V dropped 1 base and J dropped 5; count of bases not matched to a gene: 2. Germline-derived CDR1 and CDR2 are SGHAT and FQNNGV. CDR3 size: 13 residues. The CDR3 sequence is CASSLGQGDEQYF. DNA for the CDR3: TGTGCCAGCAGCTTAGGTCAGGGGGACGAGCAGTACTTC.

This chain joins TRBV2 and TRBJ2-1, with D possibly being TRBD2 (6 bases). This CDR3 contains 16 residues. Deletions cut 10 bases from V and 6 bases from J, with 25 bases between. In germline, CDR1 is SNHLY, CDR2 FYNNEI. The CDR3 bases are TGTGCCATCCCTGTTCCCCCCGGGACTCCACCCAATGAGCAGTTCTTC. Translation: CAIPVPPGTPPNEQFF.

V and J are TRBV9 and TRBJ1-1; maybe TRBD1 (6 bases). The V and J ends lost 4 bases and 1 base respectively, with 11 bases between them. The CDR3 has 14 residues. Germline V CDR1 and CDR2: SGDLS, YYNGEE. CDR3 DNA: TGTGCCAGCAGCTCCAGGACAGCGAACACTGAAGCTTTCTTT. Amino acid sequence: CASSSRTANTEAFF.

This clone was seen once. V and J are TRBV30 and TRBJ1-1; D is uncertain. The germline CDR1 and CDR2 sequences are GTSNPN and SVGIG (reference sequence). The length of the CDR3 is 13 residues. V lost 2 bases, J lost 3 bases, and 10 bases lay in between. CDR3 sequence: CAWSKTRHTEAFF. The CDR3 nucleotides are TGTGCCTGGAGTAAGACAAGGCACACTGAAGCTTTCTTT.

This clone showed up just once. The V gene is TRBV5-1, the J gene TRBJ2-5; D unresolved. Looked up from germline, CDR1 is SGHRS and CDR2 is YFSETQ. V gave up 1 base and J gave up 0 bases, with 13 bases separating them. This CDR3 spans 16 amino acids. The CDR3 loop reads CASSLMVHRNQETQYF. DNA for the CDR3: TGCGCCAGCAGCTTGATGGTCCATAGAAACCAAGAGACCCAGTACTTC.

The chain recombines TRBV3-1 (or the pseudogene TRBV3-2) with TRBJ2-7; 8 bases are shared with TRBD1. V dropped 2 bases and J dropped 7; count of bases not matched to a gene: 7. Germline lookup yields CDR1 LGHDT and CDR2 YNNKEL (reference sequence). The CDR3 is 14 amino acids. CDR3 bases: TGTGCCAGCAGCCAACAGGGGGCCCCATGGGAGCAGTACTTC. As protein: CASSQQGAPWEQYF.

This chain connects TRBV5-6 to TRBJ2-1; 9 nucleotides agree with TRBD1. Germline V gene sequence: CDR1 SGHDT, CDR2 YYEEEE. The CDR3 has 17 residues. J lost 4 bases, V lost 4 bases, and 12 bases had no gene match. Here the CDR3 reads CASSQIKGQGPYNEQFF. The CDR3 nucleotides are TGTGCCAGCAGCCAAATAAAGGGACAGGGACCATACAATGAGCAGTTCTTC. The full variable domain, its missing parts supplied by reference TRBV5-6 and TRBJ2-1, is DAGVTQSPTHLIKTRGQQVTLRCSPKSGHDTVSWYQQALGQGPQFIFQYYEEEERQRGNFPDRFSGHQFPNYSSELNVNALLLGDSALYLCASSQIKGQGPYNEQFFGPGTRLTVL.

This CDR3 is CASSSGLINEKLFF. The CDR3 coding sequence is TGTGCCAGCAGCTCGGGACTTATTAATGAAAAACTGTTTTTT. The genes are TRBV28 and TRBJ1-4; weak D call: TRBD1 (5 bases). CDR1 is MDHEN, CDR2 SYDVKM, per germline. The CDR3 spans 14 residues. The germline V and J ends were trimmed by 6 bases and 4 bases, with 12 bases remaining between them.

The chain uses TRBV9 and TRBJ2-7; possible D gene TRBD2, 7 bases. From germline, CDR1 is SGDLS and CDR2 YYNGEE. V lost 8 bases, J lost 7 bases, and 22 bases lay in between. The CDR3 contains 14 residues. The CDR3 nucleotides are TGTGCCAGTAATAGAGGGGGGGCGTCGGGAGAGCAGTACTTC. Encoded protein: CASNRGGASGEQYF.

The CDR3 sequence: CAISFPGGTGELFF. CDR3 nucleotide sequence: TGTGCCATCTCATTCCCAGGGGGGACCGGGGAGCTGTTTTTT. The chain carries TRBV10-3 and TRBJ2-2, with D perhaps TRBD1 (7 bases). This CDR3 is built from 14 residues. Trimming stripped 8 bases from V and 5 bases from J, with 15 bases between. Germline values: CDR1 ENHRY, CDR2 SYGVKD.

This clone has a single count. The CDR3 region has the DNA TGTGCCAGCAGCTTGGAGTCAGTTTTTAACTATGGCTACACCTTC. As protein: CASSLESVFNYGYTF. The V gene is TRBV5-6, the J gene TRBJ1-2; D uncertain. Trimming pared 0 bases from V and 1 base from J, leaving 10 bases between. The germline V gene encodes CDR1 SGHDT and CDR2 YYEEEE. This CDR3 has 15 amino acids.

The CDR3 nucleotides read TGCGCCAGCAGTGATGAGGAGATACCTTTAAATGAGCAGTTCTTC. It encodes CASSDEEIPLNEQFF. The J gene is TRBJ2-1, the V gene TRBV10-1; the D is unclear. The germline gives CDR1 WNHNN, CDR2 SYGVQD (reference sequence). This CDR3 has 15 residues. V gave up 3 bases and J gave up 7 bases, with 16 bases separating them.

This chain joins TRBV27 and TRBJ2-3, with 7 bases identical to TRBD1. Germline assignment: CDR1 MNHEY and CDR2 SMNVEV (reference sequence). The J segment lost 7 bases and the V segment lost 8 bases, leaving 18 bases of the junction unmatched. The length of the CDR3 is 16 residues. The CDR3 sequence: CASEHFRTGDGNTQYF. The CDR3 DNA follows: TGTGCCAGCGAACACTTCCGCACAGGGGACGGTAATACGCAGTATTTT.

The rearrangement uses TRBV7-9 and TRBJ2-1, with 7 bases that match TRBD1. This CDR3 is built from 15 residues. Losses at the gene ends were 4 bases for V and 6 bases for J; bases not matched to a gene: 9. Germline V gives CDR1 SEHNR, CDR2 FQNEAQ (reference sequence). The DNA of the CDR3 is TGTGCCAGCAGCTCCTGGGACAGTGAAAGCAATGAGCAGTTCTTC. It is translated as CASSSWDSESNEQFF. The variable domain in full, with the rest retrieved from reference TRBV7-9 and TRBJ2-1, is DTGVSQNPRHKITKRGQNVTFRCDPISEHNRLYWYRQTLGQGPEFLTYFQNEAQLEKSRLLSDRFSAERPKGSFSTLEIQRTEQGDSAMYLCASSSWDSESNEQFFGPGTRLTVL.